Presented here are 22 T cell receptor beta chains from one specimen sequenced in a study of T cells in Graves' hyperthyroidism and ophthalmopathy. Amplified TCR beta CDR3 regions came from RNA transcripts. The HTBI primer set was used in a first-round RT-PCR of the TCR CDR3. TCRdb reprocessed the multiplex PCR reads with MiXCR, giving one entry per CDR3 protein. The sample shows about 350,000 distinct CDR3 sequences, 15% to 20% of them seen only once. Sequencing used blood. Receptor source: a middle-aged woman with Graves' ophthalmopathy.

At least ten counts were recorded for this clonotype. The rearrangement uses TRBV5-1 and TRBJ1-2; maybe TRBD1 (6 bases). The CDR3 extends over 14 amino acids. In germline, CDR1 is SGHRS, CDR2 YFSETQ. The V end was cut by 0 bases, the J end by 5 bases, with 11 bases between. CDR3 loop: CASSLGGGTYGYTF. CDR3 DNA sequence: TGCGCCAGCAGCTTGGGAGGGGGAACTTATGGCTACACCTTC.

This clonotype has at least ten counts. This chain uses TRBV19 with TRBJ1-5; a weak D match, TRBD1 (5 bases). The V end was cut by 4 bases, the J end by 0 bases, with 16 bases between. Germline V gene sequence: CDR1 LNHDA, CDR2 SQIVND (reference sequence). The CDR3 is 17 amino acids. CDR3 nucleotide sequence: TGTGCCAGTAGTACACGAGGGACCTCATATAGCAATCAGCCCCAGCATTTT. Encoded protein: CASSTRGTSYSNQPQHF.

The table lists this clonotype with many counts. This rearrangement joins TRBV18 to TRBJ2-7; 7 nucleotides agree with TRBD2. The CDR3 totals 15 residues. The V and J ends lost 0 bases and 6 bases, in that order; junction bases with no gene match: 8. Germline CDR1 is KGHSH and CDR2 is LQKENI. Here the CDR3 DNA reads TGTGCCAGCTCACCACCCCGGACTAGTTCCCGCGAGCAGTACTTC. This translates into CASSPPRTSSREQYF.

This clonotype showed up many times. The CDR3 reads CASSRGPRLSGNTIYF. CDR3 coding DNA: TGTGCCAGCAGTAGAGGGCCTCGCCTCTCTGGAAACACCATATATTTT. This chain joins TRBV6-1 and TRBJ1-3; D remains ambiguous. The CDR3 is 16 amino acids. Germline values: CDR1 MNHNS, CDR2 SASEGT. Trimming stripped 5 bases from V and 0 bases from J, with 14 bases between.

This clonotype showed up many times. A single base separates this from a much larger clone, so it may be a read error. The CDR3 DNA reads TGTGCCACCGCCCCTGAGATTACCACTGAAGCTTTCTTT. It codes for CATAPEITTEAFF. The chain employs TRBV24-1 and TRBJ1-1, with unresolved D. This CDR3 has 13 amino acids. The V end lost 9 bases, the J end lost 4 bases, and 14 bases lay between the germline ends. The germline V gene encodes CDR1 KGHDR and CDR2 SFDVKD.

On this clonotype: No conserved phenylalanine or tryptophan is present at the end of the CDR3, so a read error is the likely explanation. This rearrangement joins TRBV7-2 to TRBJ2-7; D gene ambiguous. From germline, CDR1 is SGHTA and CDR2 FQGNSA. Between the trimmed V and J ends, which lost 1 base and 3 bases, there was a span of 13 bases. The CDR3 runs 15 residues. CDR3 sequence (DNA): TGTGCCAGCAGCTTAGGGCAGTCCCTACTCTACGAGCAGTACCTC. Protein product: CASSLGQSLLYEQYL.

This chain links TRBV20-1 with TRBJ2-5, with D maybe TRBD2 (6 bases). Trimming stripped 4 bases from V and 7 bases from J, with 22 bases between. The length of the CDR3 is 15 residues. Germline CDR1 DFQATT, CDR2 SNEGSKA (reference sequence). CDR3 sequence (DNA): TGCAGTGCTATCCCCCAACCGGGCGGGATGGGGACCCAGTACTTC. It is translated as CSAIPQPGGMGTQYF.

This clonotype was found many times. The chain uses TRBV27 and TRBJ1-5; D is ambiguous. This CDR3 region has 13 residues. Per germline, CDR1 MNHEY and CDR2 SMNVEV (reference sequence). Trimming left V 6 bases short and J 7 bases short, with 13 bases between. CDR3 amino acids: CASRGFNGQPQHF. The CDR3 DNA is TGTGCCAGCAGGGGATTTAACGGACAGCCCCAGCATTTT.

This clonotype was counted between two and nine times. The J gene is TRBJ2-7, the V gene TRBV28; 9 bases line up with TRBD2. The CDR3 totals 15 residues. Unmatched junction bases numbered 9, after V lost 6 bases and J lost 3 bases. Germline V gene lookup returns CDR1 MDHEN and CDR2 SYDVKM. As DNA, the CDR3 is TGTGCCAGCAGACAAAGCGGGAGGACCCTCTACGAGCAGTACTTC. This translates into CASRQSGRTLYEQYF.

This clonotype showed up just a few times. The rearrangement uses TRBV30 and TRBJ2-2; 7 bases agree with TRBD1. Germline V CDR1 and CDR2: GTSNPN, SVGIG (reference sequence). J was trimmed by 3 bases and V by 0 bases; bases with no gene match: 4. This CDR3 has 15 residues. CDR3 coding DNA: TGTGCCTGGAGTGTATTTGACAGGGACACCGGGGAGCTGTTTTTT. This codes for CAWSVFDRDTGELFF.

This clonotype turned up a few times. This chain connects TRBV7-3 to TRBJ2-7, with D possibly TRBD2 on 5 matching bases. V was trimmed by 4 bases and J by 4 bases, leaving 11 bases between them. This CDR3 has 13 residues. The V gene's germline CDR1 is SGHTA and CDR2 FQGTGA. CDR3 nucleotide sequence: TGTGCCAGCAGCTCCCTCAGCGGTTACGAGCAGTACTTC. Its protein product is CASSSLSGYEQYF.

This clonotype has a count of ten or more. This chain's CDR3 is CASGTPSSYEQYF. In DNA, the CDR3 is TGTGCCAGTGGGACTCCCAGCTCCTACGAGCAGTACTTC. V gene TRBV6-5 combines with J gene TRBJ2-7; perhaps TRBD2 as D (6 bases). CDR1 MNHEY and CDR2 SVGAGI come from the germline V gene. The CDR3 extends over 13 amino acids. The V end lost 9 bases, the J end lost 0 bases, and 12 bases lay between the germline ends.

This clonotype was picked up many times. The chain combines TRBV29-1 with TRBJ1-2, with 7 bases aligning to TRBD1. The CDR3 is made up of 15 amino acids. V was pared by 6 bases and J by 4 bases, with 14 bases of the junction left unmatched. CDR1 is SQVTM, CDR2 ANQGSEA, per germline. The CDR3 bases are TGCAGCGTCCCCTCGACTCGCGGACAGGCCTATGGCTACACCTTC. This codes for CSVPSTRGQAYGYTF.

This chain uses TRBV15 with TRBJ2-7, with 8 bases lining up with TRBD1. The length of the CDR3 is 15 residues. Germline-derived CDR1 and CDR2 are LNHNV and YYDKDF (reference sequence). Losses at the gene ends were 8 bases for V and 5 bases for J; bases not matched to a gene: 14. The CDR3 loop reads CATSSDRGYTDEQYF. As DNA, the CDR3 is TGTGCCACCTCCTCCGACAGGGGTTATACGGACGAGCAGTACTTC.

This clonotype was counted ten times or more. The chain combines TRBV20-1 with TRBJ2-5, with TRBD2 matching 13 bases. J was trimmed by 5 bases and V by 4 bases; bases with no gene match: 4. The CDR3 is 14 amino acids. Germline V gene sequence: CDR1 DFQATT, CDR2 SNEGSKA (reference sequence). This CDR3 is CSAKGLAGFETQYF. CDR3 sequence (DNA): TGCAGTGCTAAGGGACTAGCGGGATTCGAGACCCAGTACTTC.

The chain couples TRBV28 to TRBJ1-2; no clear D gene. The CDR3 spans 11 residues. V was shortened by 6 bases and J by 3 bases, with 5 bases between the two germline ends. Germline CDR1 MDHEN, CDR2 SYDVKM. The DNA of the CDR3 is TGTGCCAGCAGACGGTACTATGGCTACACCTTC. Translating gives CASRRYYGYTF.

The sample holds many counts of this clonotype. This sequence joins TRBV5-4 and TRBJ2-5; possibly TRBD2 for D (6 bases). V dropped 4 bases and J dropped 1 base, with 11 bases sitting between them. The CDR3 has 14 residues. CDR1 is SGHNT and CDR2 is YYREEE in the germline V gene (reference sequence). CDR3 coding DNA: TGTGCCAGCAGCGCCGCGGGGATCCAAGAGACCCAGTACTTC. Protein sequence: CASSAAGIQETQYF.

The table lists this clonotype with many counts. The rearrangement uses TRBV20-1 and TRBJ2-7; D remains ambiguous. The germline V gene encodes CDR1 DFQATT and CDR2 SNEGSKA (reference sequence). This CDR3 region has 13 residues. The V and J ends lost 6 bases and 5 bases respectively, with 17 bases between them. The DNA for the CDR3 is TGCAGTGCCAGTGCTCCGGGTGAGGACGAGCAGTACTTC. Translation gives CSASAPGEDEQYF.

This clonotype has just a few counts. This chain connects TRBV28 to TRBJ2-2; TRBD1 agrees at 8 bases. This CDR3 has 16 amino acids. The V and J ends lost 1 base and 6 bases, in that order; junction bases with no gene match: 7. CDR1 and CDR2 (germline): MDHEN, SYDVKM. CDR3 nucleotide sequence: TGTGCCAGCAGTTTATATCCAGGGGGCGCGTCCGGGGAGCTGTTTTTT. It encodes CASSLYPGGASGELFF.

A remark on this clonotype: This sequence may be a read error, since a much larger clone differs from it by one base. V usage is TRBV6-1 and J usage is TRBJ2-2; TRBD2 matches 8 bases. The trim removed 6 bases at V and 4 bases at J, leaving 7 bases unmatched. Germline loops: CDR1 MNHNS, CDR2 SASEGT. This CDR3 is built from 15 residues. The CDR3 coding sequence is TGTGCCAGCAGACGAGCGGGAGAGGTCACCGGGGAGCTGTTTTTT. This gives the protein CASRRAGEVTGELFF.

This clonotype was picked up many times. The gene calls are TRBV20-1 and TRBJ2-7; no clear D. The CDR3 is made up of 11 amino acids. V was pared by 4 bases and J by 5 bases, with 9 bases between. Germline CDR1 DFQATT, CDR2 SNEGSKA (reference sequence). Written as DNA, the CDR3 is TGCAGTGCTATCGACATGAACGAGCAGTACTTC. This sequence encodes CSAIDMNEQYF.

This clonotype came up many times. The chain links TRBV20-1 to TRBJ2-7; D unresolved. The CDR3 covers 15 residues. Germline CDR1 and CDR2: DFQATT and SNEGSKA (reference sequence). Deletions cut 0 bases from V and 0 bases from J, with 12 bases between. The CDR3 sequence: CSARDTLQSSYEQYF. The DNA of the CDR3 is TGCAGTGCTAGAGATACTTTACAGAGCTCCTACGAGCAGTACTTC.